These 29 T cell receptor beta chains share one sample of origin, sequenced in a study of CD8 T cells in Susac syndrome. RNA totalling about 0.45 to 1 ug underwent reverse transcription with random hexamers. TCRdb processed the immunoSEQ multiplex PCR reads anew with MiXCR; each CDR3 protein has one entry. The sample records 130,000 to 150,000 distinct CDR3 sequences, roughly 95% being singletons. The sequenced sample was CD4+ T cells from PBMCs. The receptors stem from a human donor in good health.

The V and J genes are TRBV19 and TRBJ2-3; maybe TRBD2 (5 bases). From germline, CDR1 is LNHDA and CDR2 SQIVND (reference sequence). Trimming left V 3 bases short and J 5 bases short, with 9 bases between. CDR3 size: 13 residues. This CDR3 reads CASSMREQDTQYF. DNA for the CDR3: TGTGCCAGTAGTATGAGGGAGCAAGATACGCAGTATTTT.

A single count supports this clonotype. The chain carries TRBV12-3 or TRBV12-4 and TRBJ2-3; 10 bases line up with TRBD2. The CDR3 totals 15 residues. V lost 4 bases, J lost 2 bases, and 3 bases stayed unmatched. CDR3 sequence (DNA): TGTGCCAGCAGTTCCGGGACTAGCGACACAGATACGCAGTATTTT. Residues: CASSSGTSDTDTQYF.

This chain joins TRBV7-2 and TRBJ2-5, with D possibly TRBD2 on 6 matching bases. Germline values: CDR1 SGHTA, CDR2 FQGNSA. V was trimmed by 5 bases and J by 7 bases, leaving 17 bases between them. The CDR3 consists of 14 residues. DNA for the CDR3: TGTGCCAGCAGCCAACCTAGGTTGGGAGGGACCCAGTACTTC. It specifies CASSQPRLGGTQYF.

This chain joins TRBV3-1 and TRBJ1-3; no definite D call. CDR3 size: 15 residues. V was cut by 1 base and J by 0 bases, with 7 bases left in between. The V gene's germline CDR1 is LGHDT and CDR2 YNNKEL (reference sequence). This CDR3 is CASSQGQFSGNTIYF. The CDR3 DNA sequence: TGTGCCAGCAGCCAAGGACAATTCTCTGGAAACACCATATATTTT.

The J gene is TRBJ2-7, the V gene TRBV29-1; unclear D gene. The CDR3 is 12 residues long. Deletions cut 5 bases from V and 2 bases from J, with 10 bases between. CDR1 and CDR2 (germline): SQVTM, ANQGSEA. CDR3 amino acids: CSVRYRPYEQYF. The CDR3, as DNA: TGCAGCGTTAGATACCGACCCTACGAGCAGTACTTC.

The DNA of the CDR3 is TGTGCCAGCAGCCGGGGGGGGCTGAACACCGGGGAGCTGTTTTTT. Protein product: CASSRGGLNTGELFF. V usage is TRBV7-2 and J usage is TRBJ2-2; 8 bases fit TRBD2. The CDR3 loop spans 15 amino acids. Trimming took 5 bases from V and 1 from J; bases not matched to a gene: 3. Per the germline V gene, CDR1 is SGHTA and CDR2 is FQGNSA.

The count of this clonotype is one. V and J are TRBV7-3 and TRBJ2-2; 8 bases are shared with TRBD1. Germline trimming cut 5 bases from V and 2 bases from J; bases unmatched to any gene: 10. The CDR3 has 17 amino acids. Germline CDR1 is SGHTA and CDR2 is FQGTGA. The CDR3 is CASSPHPGQGNTGELFF. The CDR3 DNA reads as TGTGCCAGCAGCCCCCACCCAGGACAGGGAAACACCGGGGAGCTGTTTTTT.

The V and J genes are TRBV9 and TRBJ2-5; D uncertain. The V end was cut by 0 bases, the J end by 2 bases, with 11 bases between. The CDR3 contains 15 residues. CDR1 is SGDLS and CDR2 is YYNGEE in the germline V gene. Here the CDR3 DNA reads TGTGCCAGCAGCGTAGGACACGTACTGCAAGAGACCCAGTACTTC. Translation gives CASSVGHVLQETQYF.

The chain has TRBV12-3 or TRBV12-4 and TRBJ1-1; D is unclear. The CDR3 extends over 13 amino acids. Between the trimmed V and J ends, which lost 3 bases and 4 bases, there was a span of 9 bases. Written as DNA, the CDR3 is TGTGCCAGCAGTTTTGAGGGATTCACTGAAGCTTTCTTT. Residues: CASSFEGFTEAFF.

This clonotype was picked up one time. This chain connects TRBV7-8 to TRBJ2-7, with TRBD2 identical over 11 bases. Germline assignment: CDR1 SGHVS and CDR2 FQNEAQ. CDR3 length equals 14 residues. The junction had 4 bases not matched to a gene; V was cut back by 6 bases and J by 3 bases. CDR3 nucleotides: TGTGCCAGCAGGAGACTAGCGGGAATCTACGAGCAGTACTTC. Translation gives CASRRLAGIYEQYF.

The V call is TRBV12-3 or TRBV12-4, the J call TRBJ1-5; D ambiguous. V was cut by 6 bases and J by 2 bases, with 11 bases left in between. The CDR3 sequence is 14 residues long. The CDR3 coding sequence is TGTGCCAGCAGCCAAGAAGGCGGCAATCAGCCCCAGCATTTT. Translated, it gives CASSQEGGNQPQHF.

This clonotype has just one count. The chain has TRBV7-2 and TRBJ1-1; 7 bases fit TRBD1. V shed 5 bases, J shed 1 base, and the junction held 7 bases outside the gene matches. The CDR3 has 15 residues. Germline CDR1 SGHTA, CDR2 FQGNSA. The CDR3 reads CASSTAGQPNTEAFF. CDR3 sequence (DNA): TGTGCCAGCAGCACCGCGGGACAGCCGAACACTGAAGCTTTCTTT. The variable domain in full, completed from reference TRBV7-2 and TRBJ1-1, reads GAGVSQSPSNKVTEKGKDVELRCDPISGHTALYWYRQSLGQGLEFLIYFQGNSAPDKSGLPSDRFSAERTGGSVSTLTIQRTQQEDSAVYLCASSTAGQPNTEAFFGQGTRLTVV.

The V call is TRBV25-1, the J call TRBJ2-1; TRBD2 agrees at 8 bases. This CDR3 contains 17 residues. Germline CDR1 and CDR2: MGHDK and SYGVNS. V lost 1 base and J lost 6; bases outside the gene matches: 11. CDR3 sequence reads: CASSELGGGRRVNEQFF. CDR3 nucleotides: TGTGCCAGCAGTGAATTGGGAGGCGGGAGGAGGGTCAATGAGCAGTTCTTC.

The V gene is TRBV20-1, the J gene TRBJ2-7, with D tentatively TRBD1 or TRBD2 (5 bases each). Germline V gene data show CDR1 as DFQATT and CDR2 as SNEGSKA (reference sequence). V was shortened by 2 bases and J by 0 bases, with 17 bases between the two germline ends. CDR3 length: 16 amino acids. The CDR3 DNA follows: TGCAGTGCTAGAAGACCGGGGCAGTTTCTCTCCTACGAGCAGTACTTC. Translation: CSARRPGQFLSYEQYF.

This clonotype was counted once. J is TRBJ1-1 and V is TRBV25-1; D not resolved. The CDR3 consists of 11 residues. Germline V gene sequence: CDR1 MGHDK, CDR2 SYGVNS. Trimming cost V 10 bases and J 6 bases, with 12 bases left between them. DNA for the CDR3: TGTGCCACCTCGGGGTTGGCTGAAGCTTTCTTT. It codes for CATSGLAEAFF. Full variable domain (outside the CDR3, taken from reference TRBV25-1 and TRBJ1-1): EADIYQTPRYLVIGTGKKITLECSQTMGHDKMYWYQQDPGMELHLIHYSYGVNSTEKGDLSSESTVSRIRTEHFPLTLESARPSHTSQYLCATSGLAEAFFGQGTRLTVV.

The chain links TRBV5-6 to TRBJ2-1; no firm D call. This CDR3 comprises 16 residues. Trimming removed 0 bases from V and 0 bases from J, with 10 bases in between. Germline assignment: CDR1 SGHDT and CDR2 YYEEEE. CDR3: CASSLVGRSSYNEQFF. The DNA of the CDR3 is TGTGCCAGCAGCTTGGTCGGCAGGAGCTCCTACAATGAGCAGTTCTTC.

The rearrangement links TRBV27 to TRBJ2-7, with a weak D call TRBD1 (5 bases). Germline assignment: CDR1 MNHEY and CDR2 SMNVEV (reference sequence). V gave up 0 bases and J gave up 2 bases, with 8 bases separating them. This CDR3 spans 14 amino acids. The CDR3 nucleotides are TGTGCCAGCAGTTTATCTGGCAGGGCCTACGAGCAGTACTTC. Its protein product is CASSLSGRAYEQYF.

J is TRBJ1-2 and V is TRBV6-5; no firm D call. The CDR3 totals 13 residues. Germline V gives CDR1 MNHEY, CDR2 SVGAGI. V gave up 2 bases and J gave up 3 bases, with 7 bases separating them. The CDR3 sequence: CASSYGQHYGYTF. The CDR3 DNA sequence: TGTGCCAGCAGTTACGGGCAGCACTATGGCTACACCTTC.

This sequence joins TRBV5-1 and TRBJ2-2; perhaps TRBD2 as D (5 bases). This CDR3 spans 18 amino acids. CDR1 and CDR2 (germline): SGHRS, YFSETQ. Trimming took 2 bases from V and 1 from J, leaving 18 bases between them. CDR3 sequence (DNA): TGCGCCAGCAGCTTTTTTGAGAGGGCTTTGGGGAACACCGGGGAGCTGTTTTTT. It translates to CASSFFERALGNTGELFF.

This chain connects TRBV11-1 to TRBJ1-1, with D maybe TRBD1 (6 bases). Between the trimmed V and J ends, which lost 5 bases and 1 base, there was a span of 11 bases. Germline V gene lookup returns CDR1 SGHAT and CDR2 FQDESV (reference sequence). The CDR3 is made up of 14 amino acids. CDR3 amino acids: CASSRRGRNTEAFF. CDR3 nucleotides: TGTGCCAGCAGCCGTCGGGGGCGGAACACTGAAGCTTTCTTT.

This clonotype occurred a few times. V gene TRBV12-3 or TRBV12-4 combines with J gene TRBJ1-2; D is unresolved. V gave up 3 bases and J gave up 6 bases, with 8 bases separating them. This CDR3 contains 12 residues. The CDR3 spells CASSLWGDGYTF. DNA for the CDR3: TGTGCCAGCAGTTTGTGGGGAGATGGCTACACCTTC.

The chain couples TRBV11-2 to TRBJ2-2; 7 nucleotides align to TRBD2. J was trimmed by 6 bases and V by 3 bases; bases with no gene match: 7. This CDR3 spans 15 amino acids. Germline CDR1 and CDR2: SGHAT and FQNNGV. The CDR3 coding sequence is TGTGCCAGCAGCTTGTGGGAGGGCCTCTCCGGGGAGCTGTTTTTT. Its protein product is CASSLWEGLSGELFF.

CDR3 nucleotides: TGTGCCAGCAGGAACTACGAGCAGTACTTC. It yields the protein CASRNYEQYF. This chain uses TRBV2 with TRBJ2-7, with D unclear. Trimming removed 6 bases at V and 3 bases at J, with 3 bases between. The CDR3 totals 10 residues. Germline CDR1 SNHLY, CDR2 FYNNEI.

This chain joins TRBV29-1 and TRBJ2-1; tentative D call: TRBD2 (6 bases). Germline V gene lookup returns CDR1 SQVTM and CDR2 ANQGSEA. The CDR3 covers 14 residues. V lost 4 bases and J lost 0, with 10 bases in between. CDR3 protein: CSVVAVLSYNEQFF. The CDR3 DNA sequence: TGCAGCGTTGTAGCGGTCCTCTCCTACAATGAGCAGTTCTTC.

The genes are TRBV5-6 and TRBJ2-7; TRBD1 agrees at 7 bases. Germline V gene data show CDR1 as SGHDT and CDR2 as YYEEEE. Trimming took 0 bases from V and 12 from J; bases not matched to a gene: 9. This CDR3 comprises 13 residues. CDR3 amino acids: CASSLAGQGVWYF. The DNA of the CDR3 is TGTGCCAGCAGCTTGGCAGGGCAGGGGGTCTGGTACTTC.

This chain uses TRBV30 with TRBJ2-7; D is unclear. This CDR3 spans 14 amino acids. Germline V gives CDR1 GTSNPN, CDR2 SVGIG (reference sequence). V shed 3 bases and J shed 9 bases, with 21 bases lying between them. The CDR3 sequence: CAWRELGYAGGQYF. The CDR3 nucleotides read TGTGCCTGGAGGGAGCTCGGTTACGCCGGCGGGCAGTACTTC.

V is TRBV30 and J is TRBJ2-1; weak D call: TRBD2 (5 bases). V was clipped by 1 base and J by 6 bases, with 10 bases between them. Germline-derived CDR1 and CDR2 are GTSNPN and SVGIG (reference sequence). The CDR3 covers 13 residues. The DNA for the CDR3 is TGTGCCTGGAGTGCGCTAGAGGGCAATGAGCAGTTCTTC. This sequence encodes CAWSALEGNEQFF.

This sequence joins TRBV6-5 and TRBJ2-4; TRBD1 is a possible D gene (6 bases). Trimming removed 2 bases from V and 7 bases from J, with 12 bases in between. The CDR3 is 14 amino acids. Germline CDR1 MNHEY, CDR2 SVGAGI. The CDR3 nucleotides are TGTGCCAGCAGTTACGCAGGGGAAAGGAACATTCAGTACTTC. It translates to CASSYAGERNIQYF.

The chain is built from TRBV20-1 and TRBJ2-1, with D possibly being TRBD2 (6 bases). Germline V lookup: CDR1 DFQATT, CDR2 SNEGSKA (reference sequence). CDR3 length: 18 amino acids. Trimming cost V 0 bases and J 3 bases, with 21 bases left between them. DNA for the CDR3: TGCAGTGCTAGAGATGGCCGGGGCGGCGGGGCGTACTACAATGAGCAGTTCTTC. Translating gives CSARDGRGGGAYYNEQFF.